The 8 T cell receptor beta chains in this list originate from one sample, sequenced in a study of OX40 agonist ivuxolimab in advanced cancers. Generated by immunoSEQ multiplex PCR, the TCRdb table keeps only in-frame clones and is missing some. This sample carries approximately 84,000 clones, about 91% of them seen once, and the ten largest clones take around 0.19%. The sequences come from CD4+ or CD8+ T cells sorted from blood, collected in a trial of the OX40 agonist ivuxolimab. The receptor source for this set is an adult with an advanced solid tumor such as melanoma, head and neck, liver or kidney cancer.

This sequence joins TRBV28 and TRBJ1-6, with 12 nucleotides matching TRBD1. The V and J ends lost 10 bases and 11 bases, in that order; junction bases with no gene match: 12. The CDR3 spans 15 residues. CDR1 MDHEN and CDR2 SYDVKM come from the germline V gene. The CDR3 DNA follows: TGTGCCACTACCAATCCGGGACAGGGGGCTGCACCCCTCCACTTT. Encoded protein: CATTNPGQGAAPLHF. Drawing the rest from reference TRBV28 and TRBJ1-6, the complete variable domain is DVKVTQSSRYLVKRTGEKVFLECVQDMDHENMFWYRQDPGLGLRLIYFSYDVKMKEKGDIPEGYSVSREKKERFSLILESASTNQTSMYLCATTNPGQGAAPLHFGNGTRLTVT.

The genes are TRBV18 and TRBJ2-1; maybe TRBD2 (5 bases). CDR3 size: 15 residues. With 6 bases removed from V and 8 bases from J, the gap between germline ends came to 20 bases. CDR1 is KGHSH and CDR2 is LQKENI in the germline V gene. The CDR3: CASSSALITSYEQFF. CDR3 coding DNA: TGTGCCAGCTCGTCAGCCCTTATTACTAGTTATGAGCAGTTCTTC.

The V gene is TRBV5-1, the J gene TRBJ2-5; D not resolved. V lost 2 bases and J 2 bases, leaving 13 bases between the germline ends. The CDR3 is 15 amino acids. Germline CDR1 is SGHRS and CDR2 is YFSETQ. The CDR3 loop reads CASSLQTGLQETQYF. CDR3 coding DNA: TGCGCCAGCAGCTTACAGACGGGCCTTCAAGAGACCCAGTACTTC. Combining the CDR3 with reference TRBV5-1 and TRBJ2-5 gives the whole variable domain KAGVTQTPRYLIKTRGQQVTLSCSPISGHRSVSWYQQTPGQGLQFLFEYFSETQRNKGNFPGRFSGRQFSNSRSEMNVSTLELGDSALYLCASSLQTGLQETQYFGPGTRLLVL.

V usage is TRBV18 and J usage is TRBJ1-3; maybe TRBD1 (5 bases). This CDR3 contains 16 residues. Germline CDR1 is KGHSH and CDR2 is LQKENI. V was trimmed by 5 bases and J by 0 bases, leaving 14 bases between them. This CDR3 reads CASSTEQAISGNTIYF. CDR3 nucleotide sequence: TGTGCCAGCTCAACGGAACAGGCGATCTCTGGAAACACCATATATTTT.

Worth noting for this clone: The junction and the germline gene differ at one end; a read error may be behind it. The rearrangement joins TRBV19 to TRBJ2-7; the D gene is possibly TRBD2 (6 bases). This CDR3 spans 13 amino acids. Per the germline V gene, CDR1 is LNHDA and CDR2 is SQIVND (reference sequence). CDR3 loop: CASSLWDSGARHF. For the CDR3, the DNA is TGTGCCAGTAGTTTATGGGACTCCGGGGCCCGACACTTC.

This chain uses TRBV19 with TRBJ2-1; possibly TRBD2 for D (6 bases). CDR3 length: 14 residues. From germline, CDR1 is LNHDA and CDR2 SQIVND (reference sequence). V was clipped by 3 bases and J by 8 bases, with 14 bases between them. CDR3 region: CASSIVLATYEQFF. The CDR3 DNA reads TGTGCCAGTAGTATCGTCCTAGCGACCTATGAGCAGTTCTTC.

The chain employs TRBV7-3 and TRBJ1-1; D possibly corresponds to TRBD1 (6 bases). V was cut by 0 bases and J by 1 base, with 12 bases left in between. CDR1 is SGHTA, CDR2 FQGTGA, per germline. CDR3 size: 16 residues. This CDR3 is CASSLTGGATNTEAFF. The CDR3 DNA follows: TGTGCCAGCAGCTTAACTGGGGGCGCAACGAACACTGAAGCTTTCTTT.

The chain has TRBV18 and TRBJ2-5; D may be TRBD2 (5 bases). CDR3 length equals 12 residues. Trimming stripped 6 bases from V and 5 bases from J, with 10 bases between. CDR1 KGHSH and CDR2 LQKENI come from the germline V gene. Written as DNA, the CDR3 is TGTGCCAGCTCCCCTAGCCGGGAGACCCAGTACTTC. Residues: CASSPSRETQYF.